A single sample gave rise to the 11 T cell receptor beta chains below, sequenced in a study of shared clonotypes between healthy human individuals. TCRdb keeps only in-frame clones here, not all; method: immunoSEQ multiplex PCR. The table lists about 300,000 clones, around two thirds of them singletons. The sequenced sample consisted of memory CD4+ T cells sorted from blood. Subset meaning: CD45RA-negative fraction. The receptors stem from a young man in good health.

The chain uses TRBV2 and TRBJ1-4; the D gene is possibly TRBD1 (6 bases). CDR3 size: 14 residues. Trimming cost V 6 bases and J 4 bases, with 12 bases left between them. From germline, CDR1 is SNHLY and CDR2 FYNNEI. The CDR3 coding sequence is TGTGCCAGCAGGCCGGACAGCAATAATGAAAAACTGTTTTTT. It codes for CASRPDSNNEKLFF.

This clone was observed a handful of times. The rearrangement uses TRBV10-1 and TRBJ1-2; 7 bases are shared with TRBD1. The V gene end was trimmed by 5 bases and the J gene end by 7 bases; junction bases not matched to a gene: 10. The CDR3 length is 14 residues. Germline-derived CDR1 and CDR2 are WNHNN and SYGVQD (reference sequence). The CDR3 loop reads CASSPGGEGSGYTF. DNA of the CDR3: TGCGCCAGCAGTCCAGGGGGGGAGGGAAGTGGCTACACCTTC.

This clone was recorded many times. The chain carries TRBV6-1 and TRBJ1-3; D uncertain. The V and J ends lost 3 bases and 4 bases respectively, with 4 bases between them. This CDR3 is built from 12 residues. CDR1 is MNHNS and CDR2 is SASEGT in the germline V gene. The chain's CDR3 is CASSDQGNTIYF. In DNA form, the CDR3 reads TGTGCCAGCAGTGACCAGGGAAACACCATATATTTT.

Of note for this clone: The same CDR3 is also encoded by other DNA sequences in this sample. This chain links TRBV9 with TRBJ2-5; a possible D gene is TRBD1 (8 bases). Germline assignment: CDR1 SGDLS and CDR2 YYNGEE. The CDR3 runs 14 residues. V gave up 3 bases and J gave up 5 bases, with 14 bases separating them. The CDR3 loop reads CASSAGQGGETQYF. The CDR3 DNA is TGTGCCAGCAGCGCAGGACAGGGAGGGGAGACCCAGTACTTC.

This chain joins TRBV2 and TRBJ2-1, with a possible D match to TRBD2 (5 bases). The CDR3 extends over 14 amino acids. Germline loops: CDR1 SNHLY, CDR2 FYNNEI. V was pared by 6 bases and J by 5 bases, with 14 bases between. The CDR3 nucleotides are TGTGCCAGCAGCAACCTGGGAGACAACAATGAGCAGTTCTTC. It yields the protein CASSNLGDNNEQFF.

V is TRBV4-3 and J is TRBJ1-1; 7 bases are shared with TRBD1. V shed 4 bases, J shed 13 bases, and the junction held 12 bases outside the gene matches. In germline, CDR1 is LGHNA, CDR2 YSLEER. This CDR3 contains 13 residues. The CDR3 reads CASSRYSGGDYFF. As DNA, the CDR3 is TGCGCCAGCAGCCGATACTCAGGGGGGGACTATTTCTTT.

V and J are TRBV14 and TRBJ2-2, with unresolved D. V shed 7 bases and J shed 6 bases, with 18 bases lying between them. Germline loops: CDR1 SGHDN, CDR2 FVKESK. This CDR3 comprises 15 residues. This CDR3 reads CASNLHAAAPGELFF. The CDR3 DNA follows: TGTGCCAGCAACCTTCATGCAGCCGCCCCCGGGGAGCTGTTTTTT.

V is TRBV27 and J is TRBJ2-1; a weak D match, TRBD1 (7 bases). Trimming cost V 3 bases and J 6 bases, with 15 bases left between them. This CDR3 spans 15 amino acids. CDR1 and CDR2 from the germline V gene are MNHEY and SMNVEV (reference sequence). The chain's CDR3 is CASSLWQGGSNEQFF. The CDR3 DNA sequence: TGTGCCAGCAGTTTGTGGCAGGGGGGAAGCAATGAGCAGTTCTTC.

The rearrangement links TRBV15 to TRBJ2-1; 12 bases agree with TRBD2. The germline CDR1 and CDR2 sequences are LNHNV and YYDKDF (reference sequence). V lost 1 base, J lost 1 base, and 2 bases stayed unmatched. The CDR3 sequence is 17 residues long. CDR3 DNA sequence: TGTGCCACCAGCAGAGGACTAGCGGGAGAATCCTACAATGAGCAGTTCTTC. Amino acids: CATSRGLAGESYNEQFF.

The chain carries TRBV18 and TRBJ2-2; D uncertain. V lost 6 bases and J lost 1, with 9 bases in between. Germline assignment: CDR1 KGHSH and CDR2 LQKENI. The CDR3 length is 14 residues. The CDR3: CASSTSRNTGELFF. The CDR3 DNA reads TGTGCCAGCTCCACCTCCAGGAACACCGGGGAGCTGTTTTTT. Full variable domain (remainder filled in from reference TRBV18 and TRBJ2-2): NAGVMQNPRHLVRRRGQEARLRCSPMKGHSHVYWYRQLPEEGLKFMVYLQKENIIDESGMPKERFSAEFPKEGPSILRIQQVVRGDSAAYFCASSTSRNTGELFFGEGSRLTVL.

Details on this clone: Other DNA sequences within the sample encode an identical CDR3. This chain uses TRBV7-2 with TRBJ2-5; 7 bases fit TRBD1. The V gene end was trimmed by 3 bases and the J gene end by 5 bases; junction bases not matched to a gene: 6. Germline V gene lookup returns CDR1 SGHTA and CDR2 FQGNSA. The CDR3 is made up of 14 amino acids. The CDR3 is CASSFNRGKETQYF. DNA of the CDR3: TGTGCCAGCAGCTTTAACAGGGGCAAGGAGACCCAGTACTTC.